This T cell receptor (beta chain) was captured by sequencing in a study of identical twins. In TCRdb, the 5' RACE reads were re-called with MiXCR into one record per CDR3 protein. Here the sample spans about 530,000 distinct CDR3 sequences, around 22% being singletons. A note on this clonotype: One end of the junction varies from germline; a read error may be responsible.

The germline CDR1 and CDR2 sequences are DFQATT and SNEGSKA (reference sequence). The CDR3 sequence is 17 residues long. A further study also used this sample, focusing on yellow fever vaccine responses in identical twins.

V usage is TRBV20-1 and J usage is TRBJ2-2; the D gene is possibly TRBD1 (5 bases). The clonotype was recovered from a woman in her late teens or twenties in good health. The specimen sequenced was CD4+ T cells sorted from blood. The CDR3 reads CCATETAQSHNTGELFF. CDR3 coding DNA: TGCTGTGCTACCGAGACAGCCCAAAGTCATAACACCGGGGAGCTGTTTTTT.